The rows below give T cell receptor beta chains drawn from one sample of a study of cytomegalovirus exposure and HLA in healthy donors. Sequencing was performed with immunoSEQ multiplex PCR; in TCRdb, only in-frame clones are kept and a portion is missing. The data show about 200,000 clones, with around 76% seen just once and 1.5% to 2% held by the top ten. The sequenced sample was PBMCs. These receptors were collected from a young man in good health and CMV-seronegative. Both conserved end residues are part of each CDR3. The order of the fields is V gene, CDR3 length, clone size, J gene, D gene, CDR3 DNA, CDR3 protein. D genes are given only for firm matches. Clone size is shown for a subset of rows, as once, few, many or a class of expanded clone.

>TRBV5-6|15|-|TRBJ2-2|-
TGTGCCAGCAGCTTGGATTATGGTTCGGGCGGGGAGCTGTTTTTT
CASSLDYGSGGELFF
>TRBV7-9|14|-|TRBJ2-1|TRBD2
TGTGCCAGCAGATTCGGGACTACCTACAATGAGCAGTTCTTC
CASRFGTTYNEQFF
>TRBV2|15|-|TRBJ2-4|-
TGTGCCAGCAGCCGAACTAATACTGAGGCGGGCATTCAGTACTTC
CASSRTNTEAGIQYF
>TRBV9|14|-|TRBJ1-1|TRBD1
TGTGCCAGCAGCCCAGACAGGGGAAGAACTGAAGCTTTCTTT
CASSPDRGRTEAFF
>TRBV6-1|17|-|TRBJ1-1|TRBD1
TGTGCCAGCAGTGAAAGGCCGGGACAGGGGGCTGGAACTGAAGCTTTCTTT
CASSERPGQGAGTEAFF
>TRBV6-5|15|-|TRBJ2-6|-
TGTGCCAGCAGAAAGATCACGGTGGGGGCCAACGTCCTGACTTTC
CASRKITVGANVLTF
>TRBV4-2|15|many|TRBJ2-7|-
TGTGCCAGCAGCCAAGATCAGGGGGGTGGCTACGAGCAGTACTTC
CASSQDQGGGYEQYF
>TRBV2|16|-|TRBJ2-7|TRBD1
TGTGCCAGCCTTACCGGACAGGGACTTAGCTCCTACGAGCAGTACTTC
CASLTGQGLSSYEQYF
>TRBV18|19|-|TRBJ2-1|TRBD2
TGTGCCAGCTCACCATCACTAGCGGGAGGAAGTTTCTCCTACAATGAGCAGTTCTTC
CASSPSLAGGSFSYNEQFF
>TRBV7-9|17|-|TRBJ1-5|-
TGTGCCAGCAGCTTAGCGACCTACGGGGAGAGCAATCAGCCCCAGCATTTT
CASSLATYGESNQPQHF
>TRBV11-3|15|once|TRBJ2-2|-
TGTGCCAGCAGCAATAGGGGAGGGAACACCGGGGAGCTGTTTTTT
CASSNRGGNTGELFF